The present TCR beta chain was sequenced within a study of CD8 T cell repertoires and HIV-1 epitope variants. Profiled with immunoSEQ multiplex PCR; TCRdb holds only in-frame clones, not every one. This table holds 95,000 or so clones, 70% to 75% found once. The specimen was uncultured baseline CD8+ T cells from peripheral blood mononuclear cells (PBMCs). The receptor's source is a male donor with HIV.

The CDR3 sequence is CASSSGGADTQYF. The CDR3 DNA sequence: TGTGCCAGCAGTAGCGGGGGGGCCGATACGCAGTATTTT. The chain has TRBV28 and TRBJ2-3; the match to TRBD2 covers 10 bases. Looked up from germline, CDR1 is MDHEN and CDR2 is SYDVKM. The V gene end was trimmed by 5 bases and the J gene end by 6 bases; junction bases not matched to a gene: 2. CDR3 length: 13 residues.